A single sample gave rise to the 16 T cell receptor beta chains below, sequenced in a study of blood T cell repertoires in COVID-19. Sequenced by immunoSEQ multiplex PCR; TCRdb stores in-frame clones only, minus some. The table lists 300,000 to 350,000 clones, roughly 89% of them singletons, with roughly 3.9% in the top ten. Material: peripheral blood. The receptors derive from an older woman with COVID-19, enrolled during active disease.

This chain uses TRBV11-3 with TRBJ2-1; D possibly corresponds to TRBD1 (5 bases). Trimming took 1 base from V and 7 from J, leaving 8 bases between them. The CDR3 sequence is 13 residues long. Germline V CDR1 and CDR2: SGHNT, YENEEA. DNA for the CDR3: TGTGCCAGCAGCTTAGGGGGCGCTAATGAGCAGTTCTTC. This codes for CASSLGGANEQFF.

The chain recombines TRBV6-5 with TRBJ1-2, with D possibly being TRBD1 (6 bases). The CDR3 spans 16 residues. Trimming cost V 0 bases and J 6 bases, with 17 bases left between them. Per germline, CDR1 MNHEY and CDR2 SVGAGI. The CDR3 here is CASSYSITGLGDGYTF. CDR3 nucleotide sequence: TGTGCCAGCAGTTACTCGATTACAGGGCTTGGGGATGGCTACACCTTC.

CDR3 amino acids: CASSPDVGHSPLHF. Written as DNA, the CDR3 is TGTGCCAGCTCACCCGACGTGGGGCATTCACCCCTCCACTTT. The chain has TRBV18 and TRBJ1-6; D perhaps matches TRBD1 (5 bases). The germline V gene has CDR1 KGHSH and CDR2 LQKENI. This CDR3 has 14 residues. The V gene lost 3 bases and the J gene lost 8 bases, with 11 bases spanning the gap.

The genes are TRBV3-1 (or the pseudogene TRBV3-2) and TRBJ2-1; 10 positions match TRBD2. The CDR3 contains 16 residues. Germline V gene data show CDR1 as LGHDT and CDR2 as YNNKEL (reference sequence). With V trimmed by 2 bases and J by 6 bases, 7 bases remained unmatched. The CDR3 nucleotides are TGTGCCAGCAGCCAACGGACTAGCGGCACCCCCAATGAGCAGTTCTTC. Its translation is CASSQRTSGTPNEQFF.

A word on this clone: At one of its ends the junction is not consistent with the germline gene, which may arise from a read error. The chain joins TRBV5-1 to TRBJ2-5; D gene ambiguous. The CDR3 is 11 residues long. Germline CDR1 is SGHRS and CDR2 is YFSETQ. CDR3 sequence (DNA): TGCACCAGCAGCTCTCAAGAGACCCAGTACTTC. It is translated as CTSSSQETQYF.

The chain combines TRBV24-1 with TRBJ2-3, with D maybe TRBD2 (6 bases). The germline CDR1 and CDR2 sequences are KGHDR and SFDVKD. CDR3 length: 13 amino acids. With 5 bases removed from V and 3 bases from J, the gap between germline ends came to 8 bases. CDR3 in DNA: TGTGCCACCAGTGCCGGGGGAACAGATACGCAGTATTTT. Its translation is CATSAGGTDTQYF.

The chain couples TRBV7-9 to TRBJ1-4; weak D call: TRBD1 (6 bases). Germline lookup yields CDR1 SEHNR and CDR2 FQNEAQ (reference sequence). V gave up 6 bases and J gave up 4 bases, with 18 bases separating them. The CDR3 contains 16 residues. In nucleotides, the CDR3 is TGTGCCAGCAGGACTACAGGGAAGACCCGTAATGAAAAACTGTTTTTT. It translates to CASRTTGKTRNEKLFF.

This chain links TRBV12-5 with TRBJ2-7; 7 bases line up with TRBD2. Looked up from germline, CDR1 is LGHNT and CDR2 is FRNRAP. Germline trimming cut 8 bases from V and 3 bases from J; bases unmatched to any gene: 13. CDR3 length: 15 amino acids. CDR3 region: CASSAGLSGGYEQYF. DNA of the CDR3: TGTGCTAGTTCCGCCGGCTTGTCGGGGGGCTACGAGCAGTACTTC.

The chain couples TRBV7-3 to TRBJ2-1; maybe TRBD1 (6 bases). The length of the CDR3 is 15 residues. Germline CDR1 reads SGHTA; CDR2 reads FQGTGA. The V and J ends lost 1 base and 3 bases respectively, with 10 bases between them. The CDR3 DNA reads as TGTGCCAGCAGCTTAAATCCAGGGGACTACAATGAGCAGTTCTTC. This encodes CASSLNPGDYNEQFF.

The chain employs TRBV5-6 and TRBJ2-1, with a tentative D call TRBD2 (5 bases). The ends were cut back, 0 bases at V and 12 bases at J, with 16 bases in the middle. Germline V gene data show CDR1 as SGHDT and CDR2 as YYEEEE. CDR3 length: 14 residues. The CDR3 here is CASSLDSRALAQFF. CDR3 nucleotide sequence: TGTGCCAGCAGCTTGGATTCGAGGGCCCTTGCGCAGTTCTTC.

V is TRBV19 and J is TRBJ2-7, with 11 bases that match TRBD2. V dropped 6 bases and J dropped 1; count of bases not matched to a gene: 8. There are 16 residues in the CDR3. CDR1 is LNHDA, CDR2 SQIVND, per germline (reference sequence). In DNA form, the CDR3 reads TGTGCCAGTAGCCTTTCCGGGACTAGCGGATCCTACGAGCAGTACTTC. Protein: CASSLSGTSGSYEQYF.

The genes are TRBV5-1 and TRBJ2-1; 9 bases map to TRBD1. The CDR3 runs to 15 residues. CDR1 and CDR2 from the germline V gene are SGHRS and YFSETQ. Trimming at V came to 0 bases and at J to 5 bases, leaving 3 bases not matched to a gene. This CDR3 reads CASSLARTGDNEQFF. The CDR3 DNA reads as TGCGCCAGCAGCTTGGCCCGGACAGGGGACAATGAGCAGTTCTTC. Full variable domain (missing parts from reference TRBV5-1 and TRBJ2-1): KAGVTQTPRYLIKTRGQQVTLSCSPISGHRSVSWYQQTPGQGLQFLFEYFSETQRNKGNFPGRFSGRQFSNSRSEMNVSTLELGDSALYLCASSLARTGDNEQFFGPGTRLTVL.

This chain links TRBV5-5 with TRBJ2-2; TRBD1 matches at 9 bases. CDR1 and CDR2 from the germline V gene are SGHKS and YYEKEE (reference sequence). The CDR3 totals 17 residues. Losses at the gene ends were 4 bases for V and 7 bases for J; bases not matched to a gene: 14. CDR3 in DNA: TGTGCCAGCAGCCCGCCTCGCGGGACAGGGCTTGACGGGGAGCTGTTTTTT. Its translation is CASSPPRGTGLDGELFF. Full variable domain (missing parts from reference TRBV5-5 and TRBJ2-2): DAGVTQSPTHLIKTRGQQVTLRCSPISGHKSVSWYQQVLGQGPQFIFQYYEKEERGRGNFPDRFSARQFPNYSSELNVNALLLGDSALYLCASSPPRGTGLDGELFFGEGSRLTVL.

This chain connects TRBV19 to TRBJ1-3, with D perhaps matching TRBD1 (6 bases). The CDR3 is 17 residues long. Trimming left V 5 bases short and J 0 bases short, with 17 bases between. Germline V gene sequence: CDR1 LNHDA, CDR2 SQIVND (reference sequence). The chain's CDR3 is CASSHPRSGDSGNTIYF. The CDR3 region has the DNA TGTGCCAGTAGTCACCCGCGTTCAGGGGACTCTGGAAACACCATATATTTT.

The chain carries TRBV3-1 (or the pseudogene TRBV3-2) and TRBJ2-3; TRBD1 matches 7 bases. Germline CDR1 LGHDT, CDR2 YNNKEL (reference sequence). This CDR3 has 13 residues. V was pared by 4 bases and J by 6 bases, with 4 bases of the junction left unmatched. CDR3 sequence reads: CASSLGQRDTQYF. DNA for the CDR3: TGTGCCAGCAGCCTGGGACAGCGGGATACGCAGTATTTT.

The genes are TRBV7-2 and TRBJ1-6; TRBD1 matches 8 bases. The CDR3 is 16 residues long. V lost 5 bases to trimming and J lost 9 bases; unmatched junction nucleotides: 12. Germline CDR1 reads SGHTA; CDR2 reads FQGNSA. The CDR3 protein is CASSPIPGTGRSPLHF. CDR3 DNA: TGTGCCAGCAGCCCAATCCCCGGGACAGGCCGTTCACCCCTCCACTTT.